This T cell receptor beta chain is from a study of CD8 T cells in Susac syndrome. CDR1 DFQATT and CDR2 SNEGSKA come from the germline V gene (reference sequence). The CDR3 consists of 17 residues. V lost 6 bases to trimming and J lost 0 bases; unmatched junction nucleotides: 11. The RNA input was 0.5 to 1 ug, and it was reverse transcribed with random hexamers. TCR beta CDR3 was amplified by immunoSEQ multiplex PCR. This amplification extended across 54 Vbeta and 13 Jbeta segments. TCRdb re-called the immunoSEQ multiplex PCR reads with MiXCR, one entry per CDR3 protein. The sample carries tens of thousands of distinct CDR3 sequences, 93% recorded once. The CD8+ and CD4+ T cells were negatively isolated, with the TEMRA cells enriched by FACS.

The gene calls are TRBV20-1 and TRBJ2-6, with TRBD1 matching 7 bases. The receptor was isolated from a human donor with Susac syndrome. Sample: CD4+ T cells from PBMCs. The CDR3 region is CSAKTGTDSSGANVLTF. The DNA for the CDR3 is TGCAGTGCCAAAACCGGGACAGACAGCTCTGGGGCCAACGTCCTGACTTTC.